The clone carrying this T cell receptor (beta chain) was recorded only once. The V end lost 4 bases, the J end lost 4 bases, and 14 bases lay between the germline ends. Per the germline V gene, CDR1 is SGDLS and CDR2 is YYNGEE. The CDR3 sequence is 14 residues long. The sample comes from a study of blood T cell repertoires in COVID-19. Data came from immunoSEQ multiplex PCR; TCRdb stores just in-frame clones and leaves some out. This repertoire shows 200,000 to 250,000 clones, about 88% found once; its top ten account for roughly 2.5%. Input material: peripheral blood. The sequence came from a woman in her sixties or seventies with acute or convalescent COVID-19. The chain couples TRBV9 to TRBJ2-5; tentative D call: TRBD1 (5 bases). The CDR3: CASSPPLGPETQYF. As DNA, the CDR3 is TGTGCCAGCAGCCCCCCCCTGGGGCCAGAGACCCAGTACTTC. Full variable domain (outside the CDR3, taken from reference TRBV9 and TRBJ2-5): DSGVTQTPKHLITATGQRVTLRCSPRSGDLSVYWYQQSLDQGLQFLIQYYNGEERAKGNILERFSAQQFPDLHSELNLSSLELGDSALYFCASSPPLGPETQYFGPGTRLLVL.